The 10 T cell receptor beta chains reported below all come from one sample, sequenced in a study of Graves' ophthalmopathy and Graves' hyperthyroidism. From RNA, the CDR3 regions of TCR beta chains were amplified and sequenced. An opening RT-PCR round employed HTBI primers and preceded a second-round multiplex PCR. TCRdb re-analysed the multiplex PCR reads in MiXCR, keeping a single row per CDR3 protein. The data show roughly 39,000 distinct CDR3 sequences, approximately 50% seen once. Sequencing used peripheral blood. These receptor sequences come from an adult woman with stable Graves' hyperthyroidism.

This clonotype has at least ten counts. The chain is built from TRBV7-8 and TRBJ1-5; D might be TRBD1 (5 bases). CDR3 size: 14 residues. The V gene lost 5 bases and the J gene lost 5 bases, with 13 bases spanning the gap. Germline-derived CDR1 and CDR2 are SGHVS and FQNEAQ. CDR3 loop: CASSPATDYQPQHF. The CDR3 DNA is TGTGCCAGCAGCCCCGCGACAGACTATCAGCCCCAGCATTTT.

This sequence joins TRBV20-1 and TRBJ2-7; TRBD1 matches 9 bases. Germline V CDR1 and CDR2: DFQATT, SNEGSKA (reference sequence). This CDR3 has 14 residues. With V trimmed by 0 bases and J by 6 bases, 6 bases remained unmatched. The CDR3 DNA sequence: TGCAGTGCTAGAGATCCGGGACAGGGAATCGAGCAGTACTTC. It translates to CSARDPGQGIEQYF.

The rearrangement links TRBV5-5 to TRBJ1-5; no clear D gene. The CDR3 runs to 12 residues. The V end was cut by 6 bases, the J end by 7 bases, with 11 bases between. Germline loops: CDR1 SGHKS, CDR2 YYEKEE (reference sequence). CDR3 coding DNA: TGTGCCAGCATCACATCGGGACAGCCCCAGCATTTT. It encodes CASITSGQPQHF.

The rearrangement joins TRBV20-1 to TRBJ2-7; 11 bases map to TRBD2. The CDR3 loop spans 17 amino acids. V was pared by 3 bases and J by 5 bases, with 15 bases of the junction left unmatched. Germline V gives CDR1 DFQATT, CDR2 SNEGSKA (reference sequence). CDR3 bases: TGCAGTGCTAGCCTTGGGGCTAGCGGGAGGTTACCCCACGAGCAGTACTTC. As protein: CSASLGASGRLPHEQYF.

With regard to this clonotype: At one end the junction does not follow the germline gene, possibly because of a read error. The CDR3, as DNA: TGTGTCAGCAGCAACGGACAGGAGATAACTAATAAAAAACTGTTTTTT. Its translation: CVSSNGQEITNKKLFF. The chain uses TRBV7-3 and TRBJ1-4; 7 bases fit TRBD1. Looked up from germline, CDR1 is SGHTA and CDR2 is FQGTGA. This CDR3 is built from 16 residues.

The rearrangement links TRBV11-3 to TRBJ2-7; 10 bases line up with TRBD2. Germline loops: CDR1 SGHNT, CDR2 YENEEA. This CDR3 is built from 15 residues. Germline trimming cut 1 base from V and 4 bases from J; bases unmatched to any gene: 4. The CDR3: CASSLVASGGYEQYF. For the CDR3, the DNA is TGTGCCAGCAGCTTAGTCGCTAGCGGGGGTTACGAGCAGTACTTC.

This clonotype occurred many times. This chain links TRBV7-3 with TRBJ2-7; D perhaps matches TRBD2 (6 bases). Germline lookup yields CDR1 SGHTA and CDR2 FQGTGA. Trimming left V 1 base short and J 2 bases short, with 12 bases between. The CDR3 has 15 residues. The CDR3 DNA reads TGTGCCAGCAGCTTAAGGGGGGACCCCCCCTACGAGCAGTACTTC. Amino acid sequence: CASSLRGDPPYEQYF.

By its share, this clonotype is medium-sized (0.01 to 0.1%). The rearrangement links TRBV7-8 to TRBJ1-4; D gene ambiguous. From germline, CDR1 is SGHVS and CDR2 FQNEAQ. V was shortened by 0 bases and J by 3 bases, with 5 bases between the two germline ends. CDR3 length equals 14 residues. The CDR3 loop is CASSLAASNEKLFF. The CDR3 DNA follows: TGTGCCAGCAGCTTAGCGGCGTCTAATGAAAAACTGTTTTTT.

A note on this clonotype: Germline is not matched at one junction end, which may reflect a read error. The genes are TRBV2 and TRBJ1-1; 7 bases match TRBD1. The CDR3 runs to 16 residues. The germline V gene encodes CDR1 SNHLY and CDR2 FYNNEI. The CDR3 nucleotides are TGCGCCAGCAGCCAAGAACAGACAGGGAGCAACACTGAAGCTTTCTTT. This codes for CASSQEQTGSNTEAFF.

The table lists this clonotype with many counts. The J gene is TRBJ2-2, the V gene TRBV6-6, with 10 bases fitting TRBD1. Per germline, CDR1 MNHNY and CDR2 SVGAGI (reference sequence). This CDR3 spans 15 amino acids. V trimming: 6 bases; J trimming: 4 bases; junction bases outside the gene matches: 5. This CDR3 reads CASRGGQGRTGELFF. CDR3 bases: TGTGCCAGCAGGGGGGGACAGGGGCGCACCGGGGAGCTGTTTTTT.